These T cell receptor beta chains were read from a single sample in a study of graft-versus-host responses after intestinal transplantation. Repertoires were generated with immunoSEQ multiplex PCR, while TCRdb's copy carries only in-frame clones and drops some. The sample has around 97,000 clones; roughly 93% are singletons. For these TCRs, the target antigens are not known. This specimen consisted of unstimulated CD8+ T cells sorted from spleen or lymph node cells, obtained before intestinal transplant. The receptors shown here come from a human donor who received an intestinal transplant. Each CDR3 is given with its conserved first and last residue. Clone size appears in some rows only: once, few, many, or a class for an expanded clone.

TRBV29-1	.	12	CSAEGDNYGYTF
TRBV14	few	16	CASSQDLVGEGYEQYF
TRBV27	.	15	CASSLSAGLNTEAFF
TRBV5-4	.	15	CASSSTSGVSYEQYF
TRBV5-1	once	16	CASSSTPPVAGNEQFF
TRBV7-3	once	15	CASSLYTSTQETQYF
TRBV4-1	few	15	CASSQGSSYNSPLHF
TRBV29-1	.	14	CSVAGGTSGETQYF
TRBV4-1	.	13	CASSPSSGNTIYF
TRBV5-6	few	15	CASSLATVPNSPLHF
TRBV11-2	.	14	CASSFNGNYNEQFF
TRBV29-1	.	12	CSAQTGEYEQFF
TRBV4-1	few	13	CASSQGTGYEQYF
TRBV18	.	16	CASSPLRDTKYYEQYF
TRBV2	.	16	CASSEVGGALVLEQFF
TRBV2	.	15	CASSGRQGGYNEQFF
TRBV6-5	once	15	CASRDRGRVNTEAFF
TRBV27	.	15	CASSLSGRGRNEQYF
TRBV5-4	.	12	CASSLDYNEQFF
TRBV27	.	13	CASSFWQNNEQFF
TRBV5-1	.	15	CASTRRGTSTDTQYF
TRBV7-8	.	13	CASSPGPNNEQFF
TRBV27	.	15	CASSTSGGARETQYF
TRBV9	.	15	CASSAGLSLSYEQYF
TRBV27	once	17	CASSFYRGRSNTGELFF
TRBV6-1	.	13	CASSVGPRYGYTF
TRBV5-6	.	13	CASSLTPAGPQHF
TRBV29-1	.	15	CSEFSFFLPDYGYTF
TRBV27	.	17	CASSFSGPASNTGELFF
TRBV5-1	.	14	CASSLSGTANEQFF
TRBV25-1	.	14	CASSERRVADTQYF
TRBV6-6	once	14	CASSDNKLTGELFF
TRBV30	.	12	CAWSADIAKLFF
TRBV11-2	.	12	CASSLGGDTQYF
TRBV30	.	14	CAWSRLAGAYEQYF
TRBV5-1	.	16	CASSLGSGGAVDEQFF